Shown below are 10 T cell receptor beta chains from a single sample sequenced in a study of blood T cell repertoires in COVID-19. Produced via immunoSEQ multiplex PCR; TCRdb's table is partial and in-frame only. The sample carries about 16,000 clones, 85% to 90% recorded once. Sequencing was performed on peripheral blood. These receptors were obtained from a man between 60 and 70 years old with acute or convalescent COVID-19.

This rearrangement joins TRBV2 to TRBJ2-2; 10 positions agree with TRBD2. Per the germline V gene, CDR1 is SNHLY and CDR2 is FYNNEI. V shed 7 bases and J 0 bases; nucleotides not matched to a gene: 5. This CDR3 has 16 residues. CDR3 nucleotide sequence: TGTGCCAGCACCGCTAGCGGGGGCACGAACACCGGGGAGCTGTTTTTT. As protein: CASTASGGTNTGELFF.

This clone appeared a few times. The chain links TRBV10-3 to TRBJ1-6; no clear D gene. This CDR3 has 13 amino acids. CDR1 ENHRY and CDR2 SYGVKD come from the germline V gene. Between the trimmed V and J ends, which lost 4 bases and 8 bases, there was a span of 9 bases. CDR3 DNA: TGTGCCATCAGTGTCGAGAGAGATTCACCCCTCCACTTT. It encodes CAISVERDSPLHF.

The chain has TRBV6-1 and TRBJ2-3; D perhaps matches TRBD2 (5 bases). Germline V gene data show CDR1 as MNHNS and CDR2 as SASEGT. Between the trimmed V and J ends, which lost 3 bases and 0 bases, there was a span of 16 bases. CDR3 length equals 17 residues. The CDR3 nucleotides read TGTGCCAGCAGTGACGGAATAGGCGGGTATAGCACAGATACGCAGTATTTT. Encoded protein: CASSDGIGGYSTDTQYF.

CDR3 sequence: CASSRQNTGELFF. The CDR3 region has the DNA TGTGCCAGCAGCCGACAGAACACCGGGGAGCTGTTTTTT. V gene TRBV3-1 (or the pseudogene TRBV3-2) combines with J gene TRBJ2-2; no clear D gene. The germline V gene encodes CDR1 LGHDT and CDR2 YNNKEL (reference sequence). V lost 4 bases, J lost 1 base, and 4 bases lay in between. CDR3 size: 13 residues.

The V call is TRBV11-2, the J call TRBJ2-1; weak D call: TRBD2 (5 bases). Trimming removed 5 bases from V and 3 bases from J, with 14 bases in between. This CDR3 has 15 amino acids. Germline V gene data show CDR1 as SGHAT and CDR2 as FQNNGV. In DNA, the CDR3 is TGTGCCAGCAGCCCGTGGGGAGCTAACTACAATGAGCAGTTCTTC. The encoded protein is CASSPWGANYNEQFF.

V gene TRBV5-4 combines with J gene TRBJ2-7; D not certain. This CDR3 region has 16 residues. Between the trimmed V and J ends, which lost 2 bases and 0 bases, there was a span of 15 bases. The germline gives CDR1 SGHNT, CDR2 YYREEE (reference sequence). The DNA for the CDR3 is TGTGCCAGCAGCTTAGGCCCTTCTAGGCCCTCCTACGAGCAGTACTTC. It encodes CASSLGPSRPSYEQYF. Supplemented by reference TRBV5-4 and TRBJ2-7, the full variable domain reads ETGVTQSPTHLIKTRGQQVTLRCSSQSGHNTVSWYQQALGQGPQFIFQYYREEENGRGNFPPRFSGLQFPNYSSELNVNALELDDSALYLCASSLGPSRPSYEQYFGPGTRLTVT.

The chain employs TRBV3-1 (or the pseudogene TRBV3-2) and TRBJ1-6; 7 bases align to TRBD1. The CDR3 is 16 residues long. The V and J ends lost 1 base and 9 bases, in that order; junction bases with no gene match: 9. Germline V CDR1 and CDR2: LGHDT, YNNKEL (reference sequence). DNA for the CDR3: TGTGCCAGCAGCCAAGCCGACAGGGCACCCTCTTCACCCCTCCACTTT. It is translated as CASSQADRAPSSPLHF.

This chain joins TRBV3-1 (or the pseudogene TRBV3-2) and TRBJ2-3; TRBD2 matches at 12 bases. The J segment lost 1 base and the V segment lost 1 base, leaving 3 bases of the junction unmatched. Germline V gene lookup returns CDR1 LGHDT and CDR2 YNNKEL (reference sequence). The CDR3 extends over 17 amino acids. The DNA of the CDR3 is TGTGCCAGCAGCCAAGGGACTAGCGGGATGGGCACAGATACGCAGTATTTT. Translation: CASSQGTSGMGTDTQYF.

CDR3 sequence: CASSPGQGRDTQYF. The CDR3 bases are TGTGCCAGCAGTCCGGGACAGGGACGAGATACGCAGTATTTT. The chain has TRBV28 and TRBJ2-3, with 9 bases matching TRBD1. The germline V gene has CDR1 MDHEN and CDR2 SYDVKM. CDR3 length equals 14 residues. V gave up 5 bases and J gave up 5 bases; unmatched junction bases: 5.

The V call is TRBV5-1, the J call TRBJ1-6, with 9 bases fitting TRBD1. Per germline, CDR1 SGHRS and CDR2 YFSETQ. The CDR3 is made up of 16 amino acids. The junction had 8 bases not matched to a gene; V was cut back by 3 bases and J by 7 bases. CDR3 nucleotide sequence: TGCGCCAGCAGCTCACAGGGGGCGCTGGGCAATTCACCCCTCCACTTT. Residues: CASSSQGALGNSPLHF.